This T cell receptor beta chain was sequenced during a study of lung T cells in sarcoidosis with Löfgren's syndrome. Whole-study context: Repertoire analyses centered on Löfgren's syndrome patients.

Looked up from germline, CDR1 is SQVTM and CDR2 is ANQGSEA. The J segment lost 2 bases and the V segment lost 7 bases, leaving 3 bases of the junction unmatched. This CDR3 comprises 12 residues. Study outcomes and limitations: Versus controls, Löfgren's syndrome patients reportedly showed TRAV12-1 and TRBV2 as most expanded.

In regard to this clonotype: Its antigen is still unknown.

A single record per CDR3 protein comes from TCRdb applying MiXCR to the reads. The table lists roughly 63,000 distinct CDR3 sequences, approximately 21% of them singletons. Material: CD4+ T cells from PBMCs. The rearrangement uses TRBV29-1 and TRBJ2-5; 8 nucleotides line up with TRBD2. The clonotype comes from a human donor with sarcoidosis (Löfgren's syndrome or another form), or a control subject (not recorded which). CDR3 protein: CSAAGVQETQYF. CDR3 nucleotide sequence: TGCAGCGCAGCGGGGGTACAAGAGACCCAGTACTTC.